This passage covers 22 T cell receptor beta chains from one sample sequenced in a study of T cells in Graves' hyperthyroidism and ophthalmopathy. Amplified TCR beta CDR3 regions came from RNA transcripts. The primer set for the first-round RT-PCR of the TCR CDR3 was HTBI. MiXCR was run by TCRdb on the multiplex PCR reads, yielding one entry per CDR3 protein. The sample carries about 520,000 distinct CDR3 sequences, approximately 25% recorded once. Source material: blood. The receptors were sampled from a woman aged 30 to 39 with Graves' ophthalmopathy.

This clonotype was seen once. The genes are TRBV19 and TRBJ1-1, with D possibly matching TRBD1 (5 bases). This CDR3 is built from 12 residues. The germline V and J ends were trimmed by 7 bases and 4 bases, with 10 bases remaining between them. CDR1 and CDR2 (germline): LNHDA, SQIVND (reference sequence). The CDR3 is CASITGATEAFF. CDR3 bases: TGTGCCAGTATAACCGGGGCCACTGAAGCTTTCTTT. Looking up the rest from reference TRBV19 and TRBJ1-1 gives the full variable domain: DGGITQSPKYLFRKEGQNVTLSCEQNLNHDAMYWYRQDPGQGLRLIYYSQIVNDFQKGDIAEGYSVSREKKESFPLTVTSAQKNPTAFYLCASITGATEAFFGQGTRLTVV.

The sample holds many counts of this clonotype. V and J are TRBV7-8 and TRBJ2-7; maybe TRBD2 (6 bases). This CDR3 region has 15 residues. V was pared by 0 bases and J by 2 bases, with 11 bases between. Germline V CDR1 and CDR2: SGHVS, FQNEAQ. CDR3 loop: CASSLAPGEAYEQYF. The CDR3, as DNA: TGTGCCAGCAGCTTAGCGCCCGGGGAGGCCTACGAGCAGTACTTC.

The rearrangement joins TRBV2 to TRBJ2-7; the D gene is possibly TRBD2 (5 bases). The CDR3 loop spans 16 amino acids. Germline CDR1 and CDR2: SNHLY and FYNNEI. The V end lost 6 bases, the J end lost 2 bases, and 20 bases lay between the germline ends. The CDR3 DNA is TGTGCCAGCAGGAAGACCCTAGCCCCTTGGGCCTACGAGCAGTACTTC. It yields the protein CASRKTLAPWAYEQYF.

There are many counts of this clonotype. As DNA, the CDR3 is TGTGCTAGTGGAAGGGATTCTCACACTGAAGCTTTCTTT. This encodes CASGRDSHTEAFF. The chain links TRBV12-5 to TRBJ1-1; no clear D gene. The CDR3 covers 13 residues. V gave up 6 bases and J gave up 3 bases, with 11 bases separating them. CDR1 LGHNT and CDR2 FRNRAP come from the germline V gene.

This clonotype was found many times. The chain uses TRBV19 and TRBJ1-1, with a possible D match to TRBD1 (5 bases). V lost 7 bases and J lost 4, with 19 bases in between. This CDR3 is built from 15 residues. CDR1 is LNHDA and CDR2 is SQIVND in the germline V gene (reference sequence). The CDR3 region has the DNA TGTGCCAGTACCAAGAGCAGGGTAATCAGCACTGAAGCTTTCTTT. This translates into CASTKSRVISTEAFF.

The sample holds a few counts of this clonotype. The V and J genes are TRBV6-2 or TRBV6-3 and TRBJ1-1; no definite D call. Germline assignment: CDR1 MNHEY and CDR2 SVGEGT. V lost 1 base and J 0 bases, leaving 9 bases between the germline ends. The CDR3 contains 15 residues. CDR3 amino acids: CASSYFSGLNTEAFF. Written as DNA, the CDR3 is TGTGCCAGCAGTTACTTCTCCGGCCTGAACACTGAAGCTTTCTTT.

This clonotype was observed many times. In DNA form, the CDR3 reads TGTGCCAGCAGTTGGACAGGGGGGCGCGAGCAGTACTTC. Its translation is CASSWTGGREQYF. The chain uses TRBV6-5 and TRBJ2-7; TRBD1 agrees at 10 bases. V shed 4 bases, J shed 6 bases, and the junction held 3 bases outside the gene matches. Germline CDR1 is MNHEY and CDR2 is SVGAGI. The CDR3 consists of 13 residues.

This clonotype was detected ten times or more. The chain joins TRBV28 to TRBJ1-1; a possible D gene is TRBD1 (5 bases). The CDR3 has 16 residues. V was cut by 5 bases and J by 1 base, with 17 bases left in between. CDR1 is MDHEN and CDR2 is SYDVKM in the germline V gene. CDR3: CASSPRDSRRNTEAFF. The CDR3 DNA is TGTGCCAGCAGTCCCCGAGACAGCCGCCGGAACACTGAAGCTTTCTTT.

The table lists this clonotype with a few counts. The rearrangement links TRBV5-1 to TRBJ2-7; 8 bases fit TRBD1. Germline trimming cut 4 bases from V and 6 bases from J; bases unmatched to any gene: 12. Germline assignment: CDR1 SGHRS and CDR2 YFSETQ. The length of the CDR3 is 15 residues. The CDR3 sequence is CASSALTGTGAEQYF. The CDR3 nucleotides read TGCGCCAGCAGCGCCTTGACCGGGACAGGAGCCGAGCAGTACTTC.

In its sample, this clonotype was seen many times. At one of its ends the junction is not consistent with the germline gene, which may arise from a read error. The chain employs TRBV5-1 and TRBJ2-2; D unresolved. The CDR3 totals 13 residues. Germline V lookup: CDR1 SGHRS, CDR2 YFSETQ. Written as DNA, the CDR3 is TGTGCCAGCAGGCTCGGGAACACCGGGGAGCTGTTTTTT. This encodes CASRLGNTGELFF.

As for this clonotype: A much larger clonotype is one base distant, so this may be a read error. The conserved closing phenylalanine or tryptophan is absent in this CDR3, likely reflecting a read error. The limits of the CDR3 on the DNA are not certain, so only TCRdb's listed CDR3 is given. V usage is TRBV6-1 and J usage is TRBJ1-1. The CDR3 is 11 residues long, counting both termini. In germline, CDR1 is MNHNS, CDR2 SASEGT. CDR3 loop: CASRDNTESFS.

This clonotype was detected ten times or more. The J gene is TRBJ2-3, the V gene TRBV18; 12 bases are a match to TRBD2. Germline V gene lookup returns CDR1 KGHSH and CDR2 LQKENI. The length of the CDR3 is 16 residues. V lost 1 base and J lost 3; bases outside the gene matches: 2. For the CDR3, the DNA is TGTGCCAGCTCACCACGGACTAGCGGGGAGACAGATACGCAGTATTTT. Translation gives CASSPRTSGETDTQYF. Supplemented by reference TRBV18 and TRBJ2-3, the full variable domain reads NAGVMQNPRHLVRRRGQEARLRCSPMKGHSHVYWYRQLPEEGLKFMVYLQKENIIDESGMPKERFSAEFPKEGPSILRIQQVVRGDSAAYFCASSPRTSGETDTQYFGPGTRLTVL.

This clonotype was found a few times. The chain couples TRBV19 to TRBJ1-1; a weak D match, TRBD1 (6 bases). The V end was cut by 3 bases, the J end by 5 bases, with 13 bases between. The CDR3 is made up of 14 amino acids. Germline loops: CDR1 LNHDA, CDR2 SQIVND (reference sequence). The CDR3 nucleotides read TGTGCCAGTAGTATGTGGCAGGGACATACTGAAGCTTTCTTT. Protein sequence: CASSMWQGHTEAFF.

The chain recombines TRBV11-2 with TRBJ1-1; D not certain. The CDR3 loop spans 15 amino acids. Looked up from germline, CDR1 is SGHAT and CDR2 is FQNNGV. Trimming stripped 0 bases from V and 0 bases from J, with 8 bases between. The CDR3 protein is CASSLDQGMNTEAFF. The CDR3 DNA sequence: TGTGCCAGCAGCTTAGATCAAGGAATGAACACTGAAGCTTTCTTT.

The rearrangement uses TRBV19 and TRBJ1-5; D is perhaps TRBD1 (5 bases). V was trimmed by 5 bases and J by 7 bases, leaving 18 bases between them. The germline CDR1 and CDR2 sequences are LNHDA and SQIVND (reference sequence). The CDR3 has 15 residues. CDR3 sequence reads: CASSQGAGGIQPQHF. The CDR3 DNA is TGTGCCAGTAGTCAGGGTGCGGGGGGTATACAGCCCCAGCATTTT.

Comments on this clonotype: Because the CDR3 is missing its conserved closing phenylalanine or tryptophan, this is likely a read error. J is TRBJ1-1 and V is TRBV6-1; tentatively, D is TRBD1 (6 bases). CDR1 and CDR2 (germline): MNHNS, SASEGT. This CDR3 comprises 12 residues. Trimming took off 6 bases at V and 3 bases at J, with 8 bases between the two ends. CDR3 nucleotide sequence: TGTGCCAGCAGGTCAGGGGACACTGAAGCTTTCGTT. Protein sequence: CASRSGDTEAFV.

This clonotype was recorded many times. The chain couples TRBV4-3 to TRBJ2-7; D call uncertain. Germline lookup yields CDR1 LGHNA and CDR2 YSLEER. V lost 1 base and J 0 bases, leaving 10 bases between the germline ends. This CDR3 spans 15 amino acids. The CDR3 DNA follows: TGCGCCAGCAGCCAAGGGGCTTTGGACTCCTACGAGCAGTACTTC. It is translated as CASSQGALDSYEQYF.

V gene TRBV6-1 combines with J gene TRBJ1-1; tentative D call: TRBD1 (5 bases). Germline CDR1 is MNHNS and CDR2 is SASEGT. The CDR3 loop spans 15 amino acids. Trimming removed 2 bases from V and 0 bases from J, with 10 bases in between. The CDR3 sequence is CASSEWGRVNTEAFF. DNA of the CDR3: TGTGCCAGCAGTGAATGGGGGAGAGTGAACACTGAAGCTTTCTTT.

A note on this clonotype: Sequence at one end of the junction differs from germline and may be a read error. The DNA for the CDR3 is TGTGCCAGCACCTTAGACGCAGAAGAAGAGACCCAGTACTTC. It specifies CASTLDAEEETQYF. V is TRBV7-2 and J is TRBJ2-5; D gene uncertain. The CDR3 has 14 amino acids. Per the germline V gene, CDR1 is SGHTA and CDR2 is FQGNSA.

This clonotype was found many times. The chain couples TRBV11-1 to TRBJ2-7; D is unclear. The CDR3 extends over 16 amino acids. V lost 6 bases and J 3 bases, leaving 21 bases between the germline ends. CDR1 is SGHAT and CDR2 is FQDESV in the germline V gene (reference sequence). This CDR3 reads CASRRNPQIHGYEQYF. DNA of the CDR3: TGTGCCAGCAGACGAAACCCTCAAATCCATGGCTACGAGCAGTACTTC. The full variable domain, in which reference TRBV11-1 and TRBJ2-7 provide the parts outside the CDR3, is EAEVAQSPRYKITEKSQAVAFWCDPISGHATLYWYRQILGQGPELLVQFQDESVVDDSQLPKDRFSAERLKGVDSTLKIQPAELGDSAMYLCASRRNPQIHGYEQYFGPGTRLTVT.

This clonotype was seen a handful of times. J is TRBJ1-2 and V is TRBV4-3; the D is unclear. Germline V CDR1 and CDR2: LGHNA, YSLEER. The CDR3 contains 15 residues. Trimming took off 0 bases at V and 2 bases at J, with 10 bases between the two ends. CDR3: CASSQEVDPNYGYTF. For the CDR3, the DNA is TGCGCCAGCAGCCAAGAGGTGGATCCCAACTATGGCTACACCTTC.

V and J are TRBV2 and TRBJ2-7, with D hard to call. CDR1 is SNHLY, CDR2 FYNNEI, per germline. The CDR3 is 12 amino acids. V lost 6 bases to trimming and J lost 4 bases, with 10 bases between them. CDR3 loop: CASRLYRYEQYF. DNA of the CDR3: TGTGCCAGCAGGCTATACAGATACGAGCAGTACTTC. The whole variable domain, remainder taken from reference TRBV2 and TRBJ2-7, is EPEVTQTPSHQVTQMGQEVILRCVPISNHLYFYWYRQILGQKVEFLVSFYNNEISEKSEIFDDQFSVERPDGSNFTLKIRSTKLEDSAMYFCASRLYRYEQYFGPGTRLTVT.